The rows below give T cell receptor beta chains drawn from one sample of a study of blood T cell repertoires in COVID-19. The method was immunoSEQ multiplex PCR; TCRdb's version includes in-frame clones alone and lacks a portion of them. The table includes roughly 240,000 clones, roughly 88% detected once. The source material was peripheral blood. Receptor source: a man in his forties or fifties who had recovered from COVID-19. The conserved cysteine and the conserved F or W are not part of the CDR3 here.

>TRBJ2-1|TRBV5-1
ASSFGTEDNEQF
>TRBJ2-7|TRBV2
ASGGGITGDTSEQY
>TRBJ2-5|TRBV7-8
ASSLGRTGQETQY
>TRBJ2-2|TRBV30
AWSQNTGELF
>TRBJ1-1|TRBV7-9
ASSRREGRTEAF
>TRBJ1-2|TRBV7-2
ASSQGGGGDYGYT
>TRBJ2-7|TRBV7-2
ASSFSSSGSGYEQY
>TRBJ2-2|TRBV6-5
ASSITRRTGELF
>TRBJ2-1|TRBV19
ASAPTSRNEQF
>TRBJ2-1|TRBV4-1
ASSQTGTSFGEQF
>TRBJ2-1|TRBV7-2
ASSLAGRGSYNEQF
>TRBJ1-1|TRBV27
ASSLAAGVGTEAF
>TRBJ2-3|TRBV7-8
ASSWGAGATDTQY
>TRBJ1-6|TRBV18
ASSLTGEGSPLH
>TRBJ1-2|TRBV6-2/TRBV6-3
ASSDRIYGYT
>TRBJ2-2|TRBV11-3
ASSPRDRRNGELF
>TRBJ1-3|TRBV9
ASSVFPSGNTIY
>TRBJ1-2|TRBV19
ASSIEGRNRGYT
>TRBJ1-2|TRBV9
ASSVGGANYGYT
>TRBJ1-2|TRBV11-2
ASSLDGGGYT
>TRBJ1-3|TRBV2
ASSEVLLAGNTIY
>TRBJ1-6|TRBV18
ASSPAGKGNSPLH
>TRBJ2-1|TRBV6-4
ASSAGRQGVYNEQF
>TRBJ1-2|TRBV19
ASSRDKAPQGGGYT
>TRBJ2-2|TRBV7-2
ASSLTSGRTGELF
>TRBJ1-2|TRBV19
ASSIASEGIYGYT
>TRBJ2-2|TRBV5-1
ASSFFSTGDTGELF
>TRBJ2-7|TRBV18
ASSVGSSYEQY
>TRBJ1-5|TRBV28
ASSYDGVRQPQH
>TRBJ2-7|TRBV7-9
ASSEGGYEQY